The 19 T cell receptor beta chains presented below share a single source sample, sequenced in a study of Ad26.COV2.S vaccination and SARS-CoV-2 variants. Treatment in this sample: roughly 18 received Ad26.COV2.S at low or high dose, single or two shots; roughly five received placebo; per-sample allocation not given. Specimens were obtained on day 63 following the first vaccine or placebo injection. Only in-frame clones appear in the TCRdb table, and some are missing; sequencing was by immunoSEQ multiplex PCR. The sample has about 400,000 clones; roughly 90% are singletons. The sequenced sample was peripheral blood, obtained in a trial of Ad26.COV2.S vaccine versus placebo. The receptors derive from a person aged 18-60 years who received the Ad26.COV2.S COVID-19 vaccine or a placebo.

This clone was observed a few times. This sequence joins TRBV4-1 and TRBJ1-4; no reliable D call. From germline, CDR1 is MGHRA and CDR2 YSYEKL. Between the trimmed V and J ends, which lost 1 base and 3 bases, there was a span of 9 bases. This CDR3 is 15 amino acids long. CDR3 nucleotide sequence: TGCGCCAGCAGCCAAGGGCCAGATTCTAATGAAAAACTGTTTTTT. Its translation: CASSQGPDSNEKLFF.

V is TRBV5-1 and J is TRBJ1-6, with D possibly matching TRBD1 (5 bases). Germline CDR1 is SGHRS and CDR2 is YFSETQ. The CDR3 spans 14 residues. Trimming took off 5 bases at V and 5 bases at J, with 11 bases between the two ends. The CDR3 DNA is TGCGCCAGCAGTTTAAACAGGAATAATTCACCCCTCCACTTT. As protein: CASSLNRNNSPLHF. The complete variable domain, with remaining parts taken from reference TRBV5-1 and TRBJ1-6, reads KAGVTQTPRYLIKTRGQQVTLSCSPISGHRSVSWYQQTPGQGLQFLFEYFSETQRNKGNFPGRFSGRQFSNSRSEMNVSTLELGDSALYLCASSLNRNNSPLHFGNGTRLTVT.

The rearrangement uses TRBV18 and TRBJ2-1; D possibly corresponds to TRBD2 (6 bases). The V end was cut by 4 bases, the J end by 2 bases, with 15 bases between. The CDR3 contains 16 residues. The V gene's germline CDR1 is KGHSH and CDR2 LQKENI. In DNA form, the CDR3 reads TGTGCCAGCTCACGAGAACGGGACTTGACCTACAATGAGCAGTTCTTC. This gives the protein CASSRERDLTYNEQFF.

The chain has TRBV18 and TRBJ1-6, with TRBD1 identical over 8 bases. This CDR3 comprises 15 residues. Germline CDR1 KGHSH, CDR2 LQKENI. Unmatched junction bases numbered 5, after V lost 1 base and J lost 9 bases. The CDR3 loop reads CASSPLGQGSSPLHF. The CDR3 coding sequence is TGTGCCAGCTCACCACTCGGACAGGGAAGTTCACCCCTCCACTTT.

In its sample, this clone was seen a few times. The rearrangement links TRBV12-3 or TRBV12-4 to TRBJ2-7, with D unresolved. The CDR3 covers 12 residues. V was shortened by 6 bases and J by 3 bases, with 9 bases between the two germline ends. CDR3 sequence: CASSRLNYEQYF. CDR3 DNA sequence: TGTGCCAGCAGCAGACTGAACTACGAGCAGTACTTC.

The CDR3 region is CASSARREGRSYNEQFF. DNA of the CDR3: TGTGCCAGCAGCGCCAGACGGGAGGGTCGCTCCTACAATGAGCAGTTCTTC. The chain employs TRBV9 and TRBJ2-1; TRBD2 agrees at 8 bases. The V gene end was trimmed by 3 bases and the J gene end by 0 bases; junction bases not matched to a gene: 8. The CDR3 extends over 17 amino acids. Germline lookup yields CDR1 SGDLS and CDR2 YYNGEE.

This chain uses TRBV7-2 with TRBJ2-1, with no clear D. Germline V gene data show CDR1 as SGHTA and CDR2 as FQGNSA. Between the trimmed V and J ends, which lost 4 bases and 6 bases, there was a span of 16 bases. The CDR3 consists of 15 residues. This chain's CDR3 is CASSSRSLPGNEQFF. The CDR3 nucleotides read TGTGCCAGCAGCTCCCGCTCTCTTCCGGGCAATGAGCAGTTCTTC.

V gene TRBV13 combines with J gene TRBJ2-7; TRBD2 matches at 9 bases. Trimming at V came to 3 bases and at J to 7 bases, leaving 7 bases not matched to a gene. The CDR3 totals 14 residues. Germline values: CDR1 PRHDT, CDR2 FYEKMQ (reference sequence). The CDR3 coding sequence is TGTGCCAGCAGCTTCGGCGGGAGGGCCGGAGAGCAGTACTTC. Encoded protein: CASSFGGRAGEQYF.

The chain has TRBV4-2 and TRBJ1-1; no clear D. The ends were cut back, 1 base at V and 2 bases at J, with 5 bases in the middle. This CDR3 comprises 13 residues. Germline assignment: CDR1 LGHNA and CDR2 YNFKEQ. The CDR3 DNA reads as TGTGCCAGCAGCCAAGGATTTAACACTGAAGCTTTCTTT. Protein: CASSQGFNTEAFF.

The chain links TRBV5-6 to TRBJ2-5; no firm D call. CDR1 SGHDT and CDR2 YYEEEE come from the germline V gene. The CDR3 length is 13 residues. Trimming removed 4 bases at V and 4 bases at J, with 11 bases between. CDR3 in amino acids: CASSNYRVETQYF. In nucleotides, the CDR3 is TGTGCCAGCAGCAATTACCGGGTAGAGACCCAGTACTTC.

The count of this clone is one. The chain has TRBV5-1 and TRBJ2-2, with D possibly being TRBD2 (6 bases). Germline V gives CDR1 SGHRS, CDR2 YFSETQ. The CDR3 is made up of 16 amino acids. Trimming left V 2 bases short and J 4 bases short, with 15 bases between. CDR3 DNA: TGCGCCAGCAGCTTCTCCTATGACGGGGGCACCGGGGAGCTGTTTTTT. The encoded protein is CASSFSYDGGTGELFF.

The rearrangement uses TRBV6-5 and TRBJ2-3; 8 nucleotides agree with TRBD2. The CDR3 runs 15 residues. J lost 0 bases, V lost 4 bases, and 3 bases had no gene match. Germline-derived CDR1 and CDR2 are MNHEY and SVGAGI. The CDR3 coding sequence is TGTGCCAGCAGTTTTCTAGCGGGCAGCACAGATACGCAGTATTTT. Protein: CASSFLAGSTDTQYF.

This rearrangement joins TRBV11-2 to TRBJ1-1; a possible D gene is TRBD1 (5 bases). In germline, CDR1 is SGHAT, CDR2 FQNNGV. V gave up 0 bases and J gave up 0 bases, with 11 bases separating them. The CDR3 sequence is 16 residues long. This chain's CDR3 is CASSLDDDSLNTEAFF. In nucleotides, the CDR3 is TGTGCCAGCAGCTTAGATGATGACAGTCTGAACACTGAAGCTTTCTTT. Full variable domain (missing parts from reference TRBV11-2 and TRBJ1-1): EAGVAQSPRYKIIEKRQSVAFWCNPISGHATLYWYQQILGQGPKLLIQFQNNGVVDDSQLPKDRFSAERLKGVDSTLKIQPAKLEDSAVYLCASSLDDDSLNTEAFFGQGTRLTVV.

The count of this clone is one. This chain connects TRBV11-1 to TRBJ2-3; D remains unclear. Trimming pared 5 bases from V and 3 bases from J, leaving 15 bases between. The germline V gene encodes CDR1 SGHAT and CDR2 FQDESV (reference sequence). The CDR3 runs to 15 residues. CDR3 residues: CASSPTPTPTDTQYF. The DNA for the CDR3 is TGTGCCAGCAGCCCCACTCCGACACCTACAGATACGCAGTATTTT.

This sequence joins TRBV9 and TRBJ2-7; no definite D call. The germline V gene encodes CDR1 SGDLS and CDR2 YYNGEE. V was pared by 4 bases and J by 2 bases, with 10 bases between. CDR3 length equals 13 residues. The CDR3 coding sequence is TGTGCCAGCAGCCCGTCTGTAACCTACGAGCAGTACTTC. It encodes CASSPSVTYEQYF.

The chain is built from TRBV24-1 and TRBJ1-4; D call uncertain. The CDR3 extends over 16 amino acids. Between the trimmed V and J ends, which lost 4 bases and 4 bases, there was a span of 15 bases. Germline CDR1 and CDR2: KGHDR and SFDVKD. Here the CDR3 reads CATSEMTLGGNEKLFF. The CDR3 DNA sequence: TGTGCCACCAGTGAAATGACCCTGGGAGGTAATGAAAAACTGTTTTTT.

This chain links TRBV6-6 with TRBJ2-2, with TRBD1 identical over 7 bases. The V and J ends lost 5 bases and 6 bases, in that order; junction bases with no gene match: 3. The germline V gene encodes CDR1 MNHNY and CDR2 SVGAGI (reference sequence). CDR3 length: 13 residues. CDR3 residues: CASSHRGSGELFF. CDR3 sequence (DNA): TGTGCCAGCAGTCACAGGGGTTCCGGGGAGCTGTTTTTT.

The chain links TRBV27 to TRBJ2-7; 8 bases line up with TRBD2. The CDR3 has 19 amino acids. J lost 0 bases, V lost 5 bases, and 18 bases had no gene match. Germline values: CDR1 MNHEY, CDR2 SMNVEV (reference sequence). The CDR3 DNA is TGTGCCAGCAGTCCCATCGGGAGGGGATTGGTTTCCCGCTCCTACGAGCAGTACTTC. Protein product: CASSPIGRGLVSRSYEQYF.

This clone was seen ten or more times. The CDR3 sequence: CASSPTGTGRETQYF. CDR3 coding DNA: TGTGCCAGCAGCCCCACCGGGACAGGGAGAGAGACCCAGTACTTC. V and J are TRBV7-3 and TRBJ2-5; 9 bases fit TRBD1. CDR3 length equals 15 residues. V shed 5 bases and J 4 bases; nucleotides not matched to a gene: 8. The germline V gene encodes CDR1 SGHTA and CDR2 FQGTGA.